The source of this TCR beta chain is a study of breast tumors, draining lymph nodes, adjacent tissues. This CDR3 region has 12 residues. V gave up 10 bases and J gave up 0 bases, with 9 bases separating them. The V gene's germline CDR1 is MNHNS and CDR2 SASEGT. TCRdb reprocessed the multiplex PCR reads with MiXCR, giving one entry per CDR3 protein. The sample shows 11,000 or so distinct CDR3 sequences, 50% to 60% of them seen only once. This clonotype was counted only a few times. The clonotype originates from a female donor with breast cancer. Some clones in this sample may be carry-over from other donors' samples. J is TRBJ1-2 and V is TRBV6-1; D is uncertain. Material: breast tumor tissue. The CDR3 DNA reads TGTGCCACCACACTCGCTAACTATGGCTACACCTTC. Its protein product is CATTLANYGYTF.